This T cell receptor beta chain was identified during a study of metastatic and nonmetastatic thyroid tumors. Study as a whole: Repertoire data that came from the blood and tumor or nodule tissue of malignant and benign thyroid patients were compared.

In the source study's methods: Variation in CDR3 across clinicopathological groups served as the basis for constructing a distant-metastasis classifier in papillary thyroid cancer. With MiXCR, TCRdb reprocessed the PCR reads. TCRdb assigned the V and J calls; the authors' analysis was not used. The sample yields about 8,100 clones, under 25% seen once. This clone turned up a few times. Its antigen remains unknown. V dropped 4 bases and J dropped 0 bases, with 12 bases sitting between them. The V gene's germline CDR1 is LNHDA and CDR2 SQIVND (reference sequence). CDR3 length: 15 residues. The study, taken as a whole, reports: Reportedly, malignant thyroid tumors had significantly higher TCR beta diversity than benign nodules, in blood and tumor.

There were no patients who had received any treatment before thyroid surgery. The rearrangement joins TRBV19 to TRBJ1-2; D is unclear. The sequencing input was tumor tissue. This clonotype was sampled from a female donor with papillary thyroid cancer or a benign thyroid nodule (not recorded which). Some clones in this sample may be carry-over from other donors' samples. The CDR3 reads CASSNLGQSNYGYTF. As DNA, the CDR3 is TGTGCCAGTAGTAACCTGGGTCAGTCTAACTATGGCTACACCTTC.